A selection of T cell receptor beta chains follows, all from one sample in a study of shared clonotypes between healthy human individuals. Some clones are missing from TCRdb's copy, which holds only in-frame ones; the method was immunoSEQ multiplex PCR. The data show roughly 2.2 million clones, less than 95% seen once. The source material was naive CD4+ T cells from PBMCs. The receptor set was obtained from a man aged 18 to 29 in good health. Some clones in this sample may be carry-over from other donors' samples. The CDR3 runs from the conserved cysteine through the conserved F or W. A D gene is named only where the DNA matches it firmly. Size values are once, few and many counts, or a class for expanded clones, and some rows have none.

d_gene	v_gene	j_gene	abundance	CDR3aa	CDR3nt
-	TRBV7-3	TRBJ1-1	-	CASSRQVNTEAFF	TGTGCCAGCAGCAGACAGGTGAACACTGAAGCTTTCTTT
TRBD2	TRBV15	TRBJ2-1	once	CATSRTRASGSYNEQFF	TGTGCCACCAGCAGGACACGTGCGAGCGGGAGTTACAATGAGCAGTTCTTC
-	TRBV29-1	TRBJ2-1	-	CSSGGDRRAEQFF	TGCAGCTCTGGGGGAGACAGACGCGCTGAGCAGTTCTTC
-	TRBV7-3	TRBJ2-5	-	CASSAQGGLETQYF	TGTGCCAGCAGCGCCCAGGGGGGGTTGGAGACCCAGTACTTC
-	TRBV18	TRBJ1-4	-	CASSPRSEEKLFF	TGTGCCAGCTCACCACGGTCAGAGGAAAAACTGTTTTTT
-	TRBV28	TRBJ2-7	-	CASSKWGVSYEQYF	TGTGCCAGCAGTAAATGGGGCGTATCCTACGAGCAGTACTTC
-	TRBV10-3	TRBJ2-2	-	CAISEVLANPGELFF	TGTGCCATCAGTGAAGTTCTAGCGAACCCCGGGGAGCTGTTTTTT
-	TRBV2	TRBJ1-5	few	CASSPAPRTPQHF	TGTGCCAGCAGCCCCGCCCCCCGCACGCCCCAGCATTTT
TRBD2	TRBV5-1	TRBJ2-7	-	CASGGGAGSQYF	TGCGCCAGCGGGGGAGGAGCGGGATCGCAGTACTTC
TRBD1	TRBV25-1	TRBJ1-2	-	CASSLQGAGYGYTF	TGTGCCAGCAGTCTCCAGGGGGCTGGATATGGCTACACCTTC
-	TRBV19	TRBJ2-3	-	CASSIGGSTDTQYF	TGTGCCAGTAGTATAGGCGGGAGCACAGATACGCAGTATTTT
-	TRBV5-1	TRBJ2-7	-	CASHEYYQGEQYF	TGCGCCAGCCACGAGTACTACCAGGGTGAGCAGTACTTC
-	TRBV28	TRBJ1-2	-	CASSSWGAGKNYGYTF	TGTGCCAGCAGTTCCTGGGGGGCGGGAAAAAACTATGGCTACACCTTC
-	TRBV7-2	TRBJ2-5	-	CASSFGGGGSRTQYF	TGTGCCAGCAGCTTCGGAGGGGGGGGCTCAAGGACCCAGTACTTC
-	TRBV28	TRBJ2-1	-	CASSLVGGLTYNEQFF	TGTGCCAGCAGTTTAGTCGGGGGGCTTACCTACAATGAGCAGTTCTTC
-	TRBV6-5	TRBJ1-5	-	CASSRGREAGQPQHF	TGTGCCAGCAGTAGGGGCAGGGAAGCGGGACAGCCCCAGCATTTT
-	TRBV9	TRBJ2-1	-	CASSVVSGPGEQFF	TGTGCCAGCAGCGTAGTATCGGGTCCGGGGGAGCAGTTCTTC
-	TRBV6-5	TRBJ2-7	-	CASSYSGGGEQYF	TGTGCCAGCAGTTACTCGGGGGGAGGCGAGCAGTACTTC
-	TRBV5-1	TRBJ2-7	-	CASSLTSGLYEQYF	TGCGCCAGCAGCTTGACCAGCGGGCTGTACGAGCAGTACTTC
TRBD2	TRBV19	TRBJ2-1	-	CASRGLAGFEGYNEQFF	TGTGCCAGTAGGGGACTAGCGGGATTTGAGGGGTACAATGAGCAGTTCTTC
TRBD1	TRBV7-2	TRBJ1-2	-	CASSPRTGLRYGYTF	TGTGCCAGCAGCCCCCGGACAGGGTTGAGATATGGCTACACCTTC
TRBD1	TRBV18	TRBJ2-7	-	CASSPEGQGTYEQYF	TGTGCCAGCTCACCAGAGGGACAGGGAACCTACGAGCAGTACTTC
TRBD1	TRBV7-2	TRBJ1-2	once	CASSTGQGNYGYTF	TGTGCCAGCAGCACCGGACAGGGTAACTATGGCTACACCTTC
TRBD1	TRBV28	TRBJ1-1	-	CASGQAPATEAFF	TGTGCCAGCGGACAGGCCCCGGCCACTGAAGCTTTCTTT
TRBD2	TRBV9	TRBJ2-2	-	CASSVHPMTSGTGELFF	TGTGCCAGCAGCGTACACCCCATGACTAGCGGAACCGGGGAGCTGTTTTTT
TRBD2	TRBV7-8	TRBJ2-7	-	CASSPRLAAKTSSYEQYF	TGTGCCAGCAGCCCGCGACTAGCGGCTAAAACAAGCTCCTACGAGCAGTACTTC
TRBD1	TRBV6-5	TRBJ1-2	-	CASSYWDRGRRRYTF	TGTGCCAGCAGTTACTGGGACAGGGGGCGGCGACGCTACACCTTC
-	TRBV9	TRBJ2-1	once	CASSVEPGGYNEQFF	TGTGCCAGCAGCGTAGAACCCGGGGGCTACAATGAGCAGTTCTTC
-	TRBV5-1	TRBJ2-2	-	CASSFSGNTGELFF	TGCGCCAGCAGCTTCTCGGGGAACACCGGGGAGCTGTTTTTT
TRBD1	TRBV4-2	TRBJ2-6	-	CASSQYPRGTGANVLTF	TGTGCCAGCAGCCAGTACCCCAGGGGGACTGGGGCCAACGTCCTGACTTTC
-	TRBV29-1	TRBJ2-6	-	CSADVSGANVLTF	TGCAGCGCCGACGTATCTGGGGCCAACGTCCTGACTTTC
-	TRBV12-2	TRBJ2-7	-	CASRPPNSGASYEQYF	TGTGCAAGTCGCCCCCCCAACTCCGGAGCTTCCTACGAGCAGTACTTC
TRBD1	TRBV6-1	TRBJ1-5	-	CASSALQGASQPQHF	TGTGCCAGCAGTGCACTACAGGGGGCAAGTCAGCCCCAGCATTTT
-	TRBV6-6	TRBJ2-1	-	CASSGVLGNEQFF	TGTGCCTCGTCGGGGGTCCTGGGAAATGAGCAGTTCTTC
-	TRBV5-1	TRBJ2-3	-	CASSLGLILGDTDTQYF	TGCGCCAGCAGCTTGGGGCTAATTCTGGGGGATACAGATACGCAGTATTTT
-	TRBV6-5	TRBJ1-2	once	CASSLGTVGGYTF	TGTGCCAGCAGTCTCGGGACGGTCGGAGGCTACACCTTC
TRBD1	TRBV18	TRBJ2-7	-	CASSTGASSYEQYF	TGTGCCAGCTCCACAGGGGCCAGCTCCTACGAGCAGTACTTC
-	TRBV19	TRBJ2-1	-	CASTLGRGGSEQFF	TGTGCCAGTACTTTGGGCCGCGGAGGCTCTGAGCAGTTCTTC
TRBD2	TRBV6-1	TRBJ2-7	-	CASTLTSGSYEQYF	TGTGCCAGCACCCTGACTAGCGGGTCCTACGAGCAGTACTTC
-	TRBV28	TRBJ1-2	-	CASRLGEVEGYTF	TGTGCCAGCAGGCTGGGGGAAGTGGAAGGCTACACCTTC
TRBD2	TRBV5-4	TRBJ2-1	once	CASSAAGGRSSYNEQFF	TGTGCCAGCAGCGCAGCGGGGGGAAGAAGCTCCTACAATGAGCAGTTCTTC
TRBD2	TRBV28	TRBJ2-3	once	CASSLLERDTDTQYF	TGTGCCAGCAGTTTACTCGAGCGGGACACAGATACGCAGTATTTT
TRBD1	TRBV19	TRBJ2-2	-	CASMGDSRSNTGELFF	TGTGCCAGCATGGGGGACAGCCGGTCGAACACCGGGGAGCTGTTTTTT
-	TRBV7-2	TRBJ2-3	-	CASSRAPLEVDTQYF	TGTGCCAGCAGCCGAGCCCCTCTAGAAGTAGATACGCAGTATTTT
-	TRBV6-1	TRBJ1-2	-	CASSRQTDINYGYTF	TGTGCCAGCAGTCGACAAACGGACATTAACTATGGCTACACCTTC
TRBD1	TRBV28	TRBJ2-4	-	CASSLVGGAKNIQYF	TGTGCCAGCTCCTTGGTAGGGGGCGCCAAAAACATTCAGTACTTC
TRBD1	TRBV5-1	TRBJ1-5	-	CASSRTGLSNQPQHF	TGCGCCAGCAGCAGGACAGGGCTTAGCAATCAGCCCCAGCATTTT
TRBD1	TRBV2	TRBJ2-6	-	CASSGQGTGANVLTF	TGTGCCAGCAGTGGACAGGGAACTGGGGCCAACGTCCTGACTTTC
TRBD1	TRBV28	TRBJ1-2	-	CASSSGQVYGYTF	TGTGCCAGCAGTTCGGGACAGGTTTATGGCTACACCTTC
-	TRBV6-1	TRBJ1-3	-	CASSQAGQWSTIYF	TGTGCCAGCAGTCAAGCGGGACAATGGAGCACCATATATTTT
-	TRBV28	TRBJ2-3	-	CASKPGTGKSTDTQYF	TGTGCCAGCAAGCCGGGAACGGGTAAAAGCACAGATACGCAGTATTTT
TRBD1	TRBV9	TRBJ2-7	-	CASSPRQGASSYEQYF	TGTGCCAGCAGCCCCCGGCAGGGGGCAAGCTCCTACGAGCAGTACTTC
-	TRBV6-1	TRBJ1-3	-	CASSAGSGNTIYF	TGTGCCAGCAGTGCCGGCTCTGGAAACACCATATATTTT
-	TRBV28	TRBJ2-7	-	CASSIRTTGPYEQYF	TGTGCCAGCAGTATACGGACTACAGGGCCCTACGAGCAGTACTTC
-	TRBV7-6	TRBJ1-5	few	CASSLGRGVYSNQPQHF	TGTGCCAGCAGCTTAGGGCGGGGGGTGTATAGCAATCAGCCCCAGCATTTT